Sequencing of this T cell receptor beta chain was carried out in a study of T cells in women clearing cervical HPV infection. Across the whole study: For cases, blood was sampled a median about 160 days after lesion detection, interquartile range roughly 90 to 230 days. With HLA typing for only a few women, HLA confounding remains possible.

Trimming took off 3 bases at V and 0 bases at J, with 8 bases between the two ends. Looked up from germline, CDR1 is LNHDA and CDR2 is SQIVND (reference sequence). The CDR3 covers 14 residues. Assay: immunoSEQ multiplex PCR; the TCRdb copy retains only in-frame clones and omits some. The table lists 25,000 to 35,000 clones. A remark on this clone: The CDR3 is cut off 3 residues early in the read; its end comes from the germline J gene.

Sequenced input: blood buffy coat. The TCR sequence derives from a woman aged 18 to 75 with a cervical HPV16 infection that either progressed to CIN3+ or cleared (not recorded which). This rearrangement joins TRBV19 to TRBJ1-1; D gene unclear. Incomplete CDR3 DNA: TGTGCCAGTAGTATTGGCAGTCTGAACACTGAA. This translates into CASSIGSLNTE. The entire CDR3 protein is CASSIGSLNTEAFF.